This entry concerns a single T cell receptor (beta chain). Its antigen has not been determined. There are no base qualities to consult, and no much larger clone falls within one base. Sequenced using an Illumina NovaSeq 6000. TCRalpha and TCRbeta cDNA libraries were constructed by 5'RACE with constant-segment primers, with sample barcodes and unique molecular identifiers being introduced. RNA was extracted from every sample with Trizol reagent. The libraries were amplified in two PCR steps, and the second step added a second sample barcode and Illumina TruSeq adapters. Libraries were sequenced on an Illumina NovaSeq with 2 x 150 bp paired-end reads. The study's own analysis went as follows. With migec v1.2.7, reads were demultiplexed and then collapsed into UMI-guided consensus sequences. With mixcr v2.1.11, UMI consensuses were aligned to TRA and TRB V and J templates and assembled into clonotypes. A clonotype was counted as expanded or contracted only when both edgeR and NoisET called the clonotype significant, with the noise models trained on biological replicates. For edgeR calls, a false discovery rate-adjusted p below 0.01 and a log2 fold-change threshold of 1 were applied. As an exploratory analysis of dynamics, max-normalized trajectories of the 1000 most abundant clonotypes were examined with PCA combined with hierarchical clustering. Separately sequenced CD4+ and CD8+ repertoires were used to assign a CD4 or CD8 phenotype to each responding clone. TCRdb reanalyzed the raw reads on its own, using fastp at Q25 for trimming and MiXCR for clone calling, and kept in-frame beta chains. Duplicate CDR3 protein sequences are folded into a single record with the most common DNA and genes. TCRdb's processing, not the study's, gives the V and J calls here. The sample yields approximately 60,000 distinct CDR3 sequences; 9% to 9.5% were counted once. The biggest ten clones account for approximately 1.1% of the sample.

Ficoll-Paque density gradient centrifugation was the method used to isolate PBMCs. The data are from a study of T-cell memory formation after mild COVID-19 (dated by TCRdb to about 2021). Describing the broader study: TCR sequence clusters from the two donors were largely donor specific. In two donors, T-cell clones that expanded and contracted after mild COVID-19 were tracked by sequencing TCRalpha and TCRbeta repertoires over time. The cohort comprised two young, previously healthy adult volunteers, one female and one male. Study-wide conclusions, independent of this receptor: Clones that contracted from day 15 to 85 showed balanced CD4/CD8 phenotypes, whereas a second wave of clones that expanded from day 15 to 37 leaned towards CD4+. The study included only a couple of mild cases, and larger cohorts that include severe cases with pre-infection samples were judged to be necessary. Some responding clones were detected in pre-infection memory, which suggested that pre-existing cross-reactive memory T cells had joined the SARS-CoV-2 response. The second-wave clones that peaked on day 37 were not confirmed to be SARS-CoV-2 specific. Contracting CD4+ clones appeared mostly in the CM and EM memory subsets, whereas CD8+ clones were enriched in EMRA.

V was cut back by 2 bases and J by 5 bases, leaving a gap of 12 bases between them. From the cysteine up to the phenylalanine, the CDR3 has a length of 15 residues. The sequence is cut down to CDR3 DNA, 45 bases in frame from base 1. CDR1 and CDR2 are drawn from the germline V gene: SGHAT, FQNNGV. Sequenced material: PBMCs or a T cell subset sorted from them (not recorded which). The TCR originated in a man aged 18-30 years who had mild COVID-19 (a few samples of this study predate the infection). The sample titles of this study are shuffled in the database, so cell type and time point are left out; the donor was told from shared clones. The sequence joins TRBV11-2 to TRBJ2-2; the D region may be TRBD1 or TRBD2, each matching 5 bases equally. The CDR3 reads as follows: CASSLNHGATGELFF. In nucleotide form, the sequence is TGTGCCAGCAGCTTAAATCACGGGGCAACCGGGGAGCTGTTTTTT. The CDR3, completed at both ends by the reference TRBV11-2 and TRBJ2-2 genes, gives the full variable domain EAGVAQSPRYKIIEKRQSVAFWCNPISGHATLYWYQQILGQGPKLLIQFQNNGVVDDSQLPKDRFSAERLKGVDSTLKIQPAKLEDSAVYLCASSLNHGATGELFFGEGSRLTVL.